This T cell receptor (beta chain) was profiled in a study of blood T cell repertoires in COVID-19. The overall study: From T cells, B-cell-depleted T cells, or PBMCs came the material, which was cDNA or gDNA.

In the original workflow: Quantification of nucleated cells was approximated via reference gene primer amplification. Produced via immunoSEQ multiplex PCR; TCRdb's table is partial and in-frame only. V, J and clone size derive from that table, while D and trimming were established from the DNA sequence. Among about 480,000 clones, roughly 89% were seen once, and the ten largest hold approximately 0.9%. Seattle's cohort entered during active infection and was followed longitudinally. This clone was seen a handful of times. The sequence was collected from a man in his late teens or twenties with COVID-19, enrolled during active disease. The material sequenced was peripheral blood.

CDR3 sequence (DNA): TGTGCCAGCAGCCCCCATAGATCCGTTTCCCTCTACGAGCAGTACTTC. It yields the protein CASSPHRSVSLYEQYF. The V gene is TRBV9, the J gene TRBJ2-7; D remains unclear. V was clipped by 4 bases and J by 3 bases, with 20 bases between them. CDR3 length equals 16 residues. Germline lookup yields CDR1 SGDLS and CDR2 YYNGEE. The full variable domain, its missing parts supplied by reference TRBV9 and TRBJ2-7, is DSGVTQTPKHLITATGQRVTLRCSPRSGDLSVYWYQQSLDQGLQFLIQYYNGEERAKGNILERFSAQQFPDLHSELNLSSLELGDSALYFCASSPHRSVSLYEQYFGPGTRLTVT.